This T cell receptor (beta chain) was identified during a study of blood T cell repertoires in COVID-19 (dated by TCRdb to the early 2020s). About the full investigation: Samples from collaborators originated in the United States, Italy and Spain and spanned both the acute and convalescent phases of COVID-19. Where HLA class I and class II types were available, the types were taken from metadata supplied by the sample provider, not from assay-based typing. A de-identified subject ID, COVID-19 status, age in years and sex were almost always included in the sample metadata. The prospective study material was composed of cDNA or gDNA derived from T cells, B-cell-depleted T cells, or PBMCs. The repertoires were released in a freely available public database meant as a resource for research on the immune response to SARS-CoV-2. The samples were drawn from two sources: the first 160 participants of the ongoing ImmuneRACE study, and 1,000 to 1,500 subjects contributed by 6 global collaborators. The dataset comprised deeply sampled blood TCRbeta repertoires from subjects exposed to, actively infected with, or recovered from COVID-19.

Findings and caveats that apply to the study as a whole: The quantity of clinical and demographic metadata differed by source and by participant and was supplied without curation.

The immunoSEQ Assay, a bias-controlled multiplex PCR, was used to amplify TCRbeta CDR3 regions from genomic DNA. The original pipeline was this. Within the assay, amplification of reference gene primers was used to estimate how many nucleated cells each sample contained. To quantify the absolute abundance of each unique TCRbeta CDR3 rearrangement, sequence reads were collapsed and filtered. For each sample, productive Simpson clonality was calculated by taking the square root of Simpson's diversity index across productive rearrangements. Not all clones reach the TCRdb copy of this immuneACCESS table, which keeps in-frame sequences only. Checked studies attribute under half of the gap to unresolved V genes and leave the rest unexplained. D and trimming come from the DNA, and the V and J calls and clone size come from that table. In all, the sample holds approximately 280,000 clones, and roughly 85% of those were seen once. The top ten hold 8% to 13% of the sample.

On this clone itself: Its antigen is unknown. No base qualities exist here, and no much larger clone lies one base off it.

The germline ends are 7 bases apart after V is trimmed by 8 bases and J by 0 bases. The CDR3 covers 12 residues, taking in both the cysteine and the phenylalanine. Only the CDR3 DNA is retained, 36 bases long and in frame from the first base. CDR1 MGHDK and CDR2 SYGVNS were looked up in the germline V gene. Each collaborating institution followed its own protocols to collect whole blood in K2EDTA tubes. For TCRbeta analysis, collaborators shipped samples in one of three forms: frozen whole blood, isolated PBMCs, or DNA extracted from either of those sample types. Here the chain combines TRBV25-1 and TRBJ1-1; the D gene cannot be named for sure. The material sequenced was peripheral blood. This sequence was found in a woman in her seventies with acute or convalescent COVID-19. The DNA is as follows: TGTGCCAGCCGAGAAATGAACACTGAAGCTTTCTTT. This yields the protein CASREMNTEAFF.